Listed below are T cell receptor beta chains from one sample, sequenced in a study of blood T cell repertoires in COVID-19. Profiling relied on immunoSEQ multiplex PCR, and the TCRdb table lists in-frame clones only, not all of them. The sample gives fewer than 300,000 clones, more than 70% of which show up once; 3.1% is in the top ten. The sample taken for sequencing was peripheral blood. The receptors stem from a woman aged 18 to 35 with acute or convalescent COVID-19. CDR3s include the opening cysteine and the closing phenylalanine or tryptophan. The order of the fields is J gene, V gene, CDR3 protein.

TRBJ2-1	TRBV4-3	CASSQGQGLFYNEQFF
TRBJ1-5	TRBV7-6	CASSEGEGNQPQHF
TRBJ2-2	TRBV15	CATSRDRSGGARPGELFF
TRBJ1-2	TRBV13	CASSLGTGGVYGYTF
TRBJ2-1	TRBV27	CASTGLGEQFF
TRBJ1-2	TRBV11-2	CASSLDPGGNGYTF
TRBJ1-3	TRBV9	CASSVEGRSSGNTIYF
TRBJ1-1	TRBV7-8	CASSLGHRGLNTEAFF
TRBJ2-1	TRBV7-9	CASSLTGFNEQFF
TRBJ2-1	TRBV6-5	CASSPFGSHNEQFF
TRBJ1-5	TRBV19	CASRSREGFLSNQPQHF
TRBJ2-3	TRBV3-1/TRBV3-2	CASSQSELYQYF
TRBJ2-7	TRBV19	CASSNRDRPPYEQYF
TRBJ2-5	TRBV27	CASSLTGPLQETQYF
TRBJ2-7	TRBV4-1	CASSQETSKRSYEQYF
TRBJ2-1	TRBV2	CASSPTSGSATEQFF
TRBJ2-3	TRBV29-1	CSVEESGYGTDTQYF
TRBJ1-1	TRBV24-1	CATINRDRTEAFF
TRBJ2-3	TRBV6-2/TRBV6-3	CASSLYGGTQYF
TRBJ2-5	TRBV28	CASRSPSGRYQETQYF
TRBJ2-1	TRBV7-7	CASSHGLGNNEQFF
TRBJ1-5	TRBV19	CASNGWDRGGSNQPQHF
TRBJ1-3	TRBV15	CATSSQTGIGNTIYF
TRBJ1-2	TRBV29-1	CSVLTGGLYGYTF
TRBJ1-2	TRBV24-1	CATTHTGGYTF
TRBJ1-5	TRBV7-2	CASSSRGGNSNQPQHF
TRBJ2-2	TRBV9	CASSVAPGGELFF
TRBJ2-1	TRBV18	CASSLASAMDEQFF
TRBJ2-1	TRBV19	CASSRPTSGSSYNEQFF
TRBJ2-2	TRBV7-2	CASSKTYSTGELFF
TRBJ1-1	TRBV5-4	CASSFNGGTEAFF
TRBJ1-4	TRBV2	CASTLGQGPEKLFF
TRBJ1-2	TRBV2	CASRETGTNYGYTF
TRBJ2-7	TRBV27	CASSPRLAGLPEQYF
TRBJ2-1	TRBV20-1	CSAPDNEQFF
TRBJ2-3	TRBV7-8	CASSDLASTDTQYF
TRBJ2-1	TRBV15	CASSEEISYNEQFF
TRBJ1-4	TRBV6-5	CASSDTGRGNEKLFF
TRBJ2-5	TRBV7-9	CASGPPTGRETQYF
TRBJ2-7	TRBV4-3	CASSQGTSGGYEQYF
TRBJ2-1	TRBV5-5	CASSLGKRGFNEQFF
TRBJ2-7	TRBV27	CASSPRRTGSQQYF
TRBJ2-7	TRBV10-3	CAISVRSGEQYF
TRBJ2-4	TRBV5-1	CASSSQGKNIQYF
TRBJ2-1	TRBV5-1	CASSLDISGGYNEQFF
TRBJ2-7	TRBV7-2	CASSLFVGDSYEQYF
TRBJ2-5	TRBV6-1	CASSEVGHFQETQYF
TRBJ1-3	TRBV4-3	CASSQRTGTGNTIYF